The clone carrying this TCR beta chain has just a few counts. Germline values: CDR1 SGHDN, CDR2 FVKESK. The CDR3 spans 14 residues. The V end lost 1 base, the J end lost 2 bases, and 9 bases lay between the germline ends. In the original workflow: Counts of nucleated cells, estimated from reference gene primer amplification, were obtained. TCRdb's copy holds only in-frame clones and misses some; the assay was immunoSEQ multiplex PCR. D and trimming were read from the DNA, whereas the V and J calls and clone size are those reported in that table. The data hold around 78,000 clones, with about 90% observed a single time. This entry is derived from a study of blood T cell repertoires in COVID-19. Study as a whole: Specimens from acute and convalescent COVID-19 originated in the United States, Italy and Spain. From T cells, B-cell-depleted T cells, or PBMCs came the material, which was cDNA or gDNA.

The sequence was obtained from a human donor in a cohort sampled during active COVID-19. Sequences were obtained from peripheral blood. V is TRBV14 and J is TRBJ2-7; no firm D call. The CDR3 sequence: CASSQVPGTYEQYF. CDR3 coding DNA: TGTGCCAGCAGCCAAGTCCCAGGAACCTACGAGCAGTACTTC. Using reference TRBV14 and TRBJ2-7 for the parts outside the CDR3, the full variable domain is EAGVTQFPSHSVIEKGQTVTLRCDPISGHDNLYWYRRVMGKEIKFLLHFVKESKQDESGMPNNRFLAERTGGTYSTLKVQPAELEDSGVYFCASSQVPGTYEQYFGPGTRLTVT.